These 5 T cell receptor beta chains were sequenced from one sample in a study of cytomegalovirus exposure and HLA in healthy donors. PCR primers comprised 60 Vbeta and 13 Jbeta primers. The repertoire was sequenced with immunoSEQ multiplex PCR; TCRdb's copy has only in-frame clones and lacks some. Here the sample spans about 140,000 clones, roughly four fifths being singletons. Specimen: PBMCs. These receptor sequences come from a man aged 25 to 40 in good health and CMV-seropositive.

V and J are TRBV7-9 and TRBJ2-2, with D possibly TRBD2 on 5 matching bases. The CDR3 is made up of 18 amino acids. The V end was cut by 5 bases, the J end by 3 bases, with 22 bases between. CDR1 SEHNR and CDR2 FQNEAQ come from the germline V gene (reference sequence). Written as DNA, the CDR3 is TGTGCCAGCAGCCCCATGAACCTAAAGCGGACGGACACCGGGGAGCTGTTTTTT. Its translation: CASSPMNLKRTDTGELFF.

This chain links TRBV7-2 with TRBJ1-5, with D possibly being TRBD1 (5 bases). V dropped 5 bases and J dropped 1 base, with 12 bases sitting between them. Per the germline V gene, CDR1 is SGHTA and CDR2 is FQGNSA. The CDR3 has 15 amino acids. The CDR3 is CASSPVAGSNQPQHF. For the CDR3, the DNA is TGTGCCAGCAGCCCGGTGGCAGGGAGCAATCAGCCCCAGCATTTT. Drawing the rest from reference TRBV7-2 and TRBJ1-5, the complete variable domain is GAGVSQSPSNKVTEKGKDVELRCDPISGHTALYWYRQSLGQGLEFLIYFQGNSAPDKSGLPSDRFSAERTGGSVSTLTIQRTQQEDSAVYLCASSPVAGSNQPQHFGDGTRLSIL.

The rearrangement joins TRBV5-1 to TRBJ1-2; 7 nucleotides line up with TRBD1. There are 15 residues in the CDR3. CDR1 and CDR2 (germline): SGHRS, YFSETQ. V was pared by 7 bases and J by 2 bases, with 11 bases of the junction left unmatched. CDR3 nucleotides: TGCGCCAGCCGCCTCGAAGGGGGCTCCAACTATGGCTACACCTTC. The encoded protein is CASRLEGGSNYGYTF.

The chain joins TRBV2 to TRBJ2-2; 10 bases fit TRBD2. The CDR3 totals 14 residues. CDR1 and CDR2 (germline): SNHLY, FYNNEI. Trimming at V came to 1 base and at J to 7 bases, leaving 0 bases not matched to a gene. The CDR3 loop is CASSEGLAGGELFF. The CDR3 DNA is TGTGCCAGCAGTGAAGGACTAGCGGGCGGGGAGCTGTTTTTT. Together with reference TRBV2 and TRBJ2-2, the CDR3 gives the full variable domain: EPEVTQTPSHQVTQMGQEVILRCVPISNHLYFYWYRQILGQKVEFLVSFYNNEISEKSEIFDDQFSVERPDGSNFTLKIRSTKLEDSAMYFCASSEGLAGGELFFGEGSRLTVL.

J is TRBJ2-3 and V is TRBV6-1, with 10 bases identical to TRBD1. The CDR3 loop spans 14 amino acids. Germline CDR1 MNHNS, CDR2 SASEGT. Germline trimming cut 4 bases from V and 7 bases from J; bases unmatched to any gene: 5. The CDR3 spells CASSGQGASNTQYF. CDR3 bases: TGTGCCAGCAGTGGACAGGGGGCGTCAAATACGCAGTATTTT.